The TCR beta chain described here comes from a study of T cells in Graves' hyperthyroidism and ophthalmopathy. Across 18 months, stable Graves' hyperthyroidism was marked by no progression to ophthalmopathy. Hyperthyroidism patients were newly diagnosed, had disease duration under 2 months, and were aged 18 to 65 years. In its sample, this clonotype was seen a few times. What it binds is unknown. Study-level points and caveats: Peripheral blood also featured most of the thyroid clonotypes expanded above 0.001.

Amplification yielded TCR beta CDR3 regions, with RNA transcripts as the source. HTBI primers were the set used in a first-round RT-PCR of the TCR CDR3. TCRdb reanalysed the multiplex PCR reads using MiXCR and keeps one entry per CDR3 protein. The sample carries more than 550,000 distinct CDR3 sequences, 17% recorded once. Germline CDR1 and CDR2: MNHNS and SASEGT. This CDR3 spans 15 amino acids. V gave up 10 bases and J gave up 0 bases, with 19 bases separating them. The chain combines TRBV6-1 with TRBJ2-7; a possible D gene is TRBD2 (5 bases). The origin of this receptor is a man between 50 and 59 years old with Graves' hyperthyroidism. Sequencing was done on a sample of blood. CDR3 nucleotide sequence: TGTGCCACCGCTAATCAGGTGGCGGGCTCCTACGAGCAGTACTTC. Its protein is CATANQVAGSYEQYF.